Listed here are 3 T cell receptor beta chains from one sample, sequenced in a study of naive and memory T cell subsets. Both TRBC1 and TRBC2 were covered by a beta constant-region primer of two equimolar oligonucleotides. Nested alpha and beta constant-region primers with the SP2 primer drove four PCR rounds on ligated cDNA. TCRdb reanalysed the UMI-ligation and nested PCR reads using MiXCR and keeps one entry per CDR3 protein. In the table there are 100,000 to 150,000 distinct CDR3 sequences, 35% to 40% of which are singletons. The sample was central memory CD4+ T cells from blood. The receptors shown here come from a human donor in good health.

This clonotype occurred many times. V is TRBV30 and J is TRBJ2-1, with D unresolved. The CDR3 loop spans 15 amino acids. The V end was cut by 2 bases, the J end by 2 bases, with 13 bases between. Germline loops: CDR1 GTSNPN, CDR2 SVGIG (reference sequence). This CDR3 is CAWSMGSGAYNEQFF. As DNA, the CDR3 is TGTGCCTGGAGTATGGGGTCTGGAGCCTACAATGAGCAGTTCTTC. The variable domain in full, with the rest retrieved from reference TRBV30 and TRBJ2-1, is SQTIHQWPATLVQPVGSPLSLECTVEGTSNPNLYWYRQAAGRGLQLLFYSVGIGQISSEVPQNLSASRPQDRQFILSSKKLLLSDSGFYLCAWSMGSGAYNEQFFGPGTRLTVL.

The chain uses TRBV6-6 and TRBJ2-7, with D possibly being TRBD2 (5 bases). The CDR3 loop spans 12 amino acids. The V end lost 1 base, the J end lost 5 bases, and 6 bases lay between the germline ends. Germline assignment: CDR1 MNHNY and CDR2 SVGAGI (reference sequence). The CDR3, as DNA: TGTGCCAGCAGTTACTGGCGGGACGAGCAGTACTTC. Amino acids: CASSYWRDEQYF.

The rearrangement uses TRBV7-3 and TRBJ2-3; D is unresolved. The CDR3 consists of 14 residues. Germline V gene sequence: CDR1 SGHTA, CDR2 FQGTGA. The V gene lost 1 base and the J gene lost 6 bases, with 11 bases spanning the gap. The CDR3 nucleotides read TGTGCCAGCAGCTTAAGTGGCTACCCCGATACGCAGTATTTT. Its protein is CASSLSGYPDTQYF.